This entry lists 12 T cell receptor beta chains sequenced from one sample in a study of TIL therapy for anti-PD-1-resistant metastatic lung cancer. Time point indicated: pre-treatment sample, taken before nivolumab and TIL therapy. The immunoSEQ assay was v3. Profiled with immunoSEQ multiplex PCR; TCRdb holds only in-frame clones, not every one. Seen here are some 43,000 clones, around 79% observed once, and the top ten hold over 13%. This specimen was blood, taken at baseline. The source is a man between 65 and 79 years old with non-small cell lung cancer.

The V and J genes are TRBV28 and TRBJ2-2; the D gene could be TRBD1 or TRBD2 (5 bases each). Deletions cut 4 bases from V and 15 bases from J, with 15 bases between. Per the germline V gene, CDR1 is MDHEN and CDR2 is SYDVKM. The CDR3 is 12 amino acids. The CDR3 here is CASSSGTILLFF. In DNA, the CDR3 is TGTGCCAGCAGTTCCGGGACCATTTTGTTGTTTTTT.

The chain joins TRBV7-3 to TRBJ2-3, with a weak D call TRBD2 (5 bases). The CDR3 extends over 14 amino acids. V was trimmed by 2 bases and J by 3 bases, leaving 9 bases between them. Germline assignment: CDR1 SGHTA and CDR2 FQGTGA. The CDR3 region is CASSLWGATDTQYF. The CDR3, as DNA: TGTGCCAGCAGCTTATGGGGAGCGACAGATACGCAGTATTTT.

The J gene is TRBJ2-6, the V gene TRBV25-1; no definite D call. V was shortened by 6 bases and J by 2 bases, with 5 bases between the two germline ends. The CDR3 sequence is 13 residues long. Germline CDR1 is MGHDK and CDR2 is SYGVNS. The CDR3 nucleotides read TGTGCCAGCAGCCACCCTGGGGCCAACGTCCTGACTTTC. It translates to CASSHPGANVLTF.

The CDR3 bases are TGTGCCAGCACCCGGGACAGCTTTACCGGGGAGCTGTTTTTT. Translation gives CASTRDSFTGELFF. The rearrangement links TRBV2 to TRBJ2-2, with 7 bases that match TRBD1. This CDR3 has 14 residues. With 7 bases clipped from V and 5 bases from J, the junction kept 7 bases outside the gene matches. Looked up from germline, CDR1 is SNHLY and CDR2 is FYNNEI.

This chain joins TRBV28 and TRBJ2-1, with D hard to call. Per germline, CDR1 MDHEN and CDR2 SYDVKM. The CDR3 has 14 amino acids. V was pared by 8 bases and J by 4 bases, with 15 bases between. DNA for the CDR3: TGTGCCAGCCGCCTCCCTGCGGATTACAATGAGCAGTTCTTC. Protein sequence: CASRLPADYNEQFF. Complete variable domain (other parts from reference TRBV28 and TRBJ2-1): DVKVTQSSRYLVKRTGEKVFLECVQDMDHENMFWYRQDPGLGLRLIYFSYDVKMKEKGDIPEGYSVSREKKERFSLILESASTNQTSMYLCASRLPADYNEQFFGPGTRLTVL.

This clone was found a few times. The chain has TRBV7-2 and TRBJ2-1; D might be TRBD2 (5 bases). The germline V and J ends were trimmed by 1 base and 6 bases, with 13 bases remaining between them. Germline-derived CDR1 and CDR2 are SGHTA and FQGNSA. This CDR3 has 15 amino acids. Written as DNA, the CDR3 is TGTGCCAGCAGCTTAGTCAGCGGTGTGATCAATGAGCAGTTCTTC. Its protein product is CASSLVSGVINEQFF. The variable domain in full, with the rest retrieved from reference TRBV7-2 and TRBJ2-1, is GAGVSQSPSNKVTEKGKDVELRCDPISGHTALYWYRQSLGQGLEFLIYFQGNSAPDKSGLPSDRFSAERTGGSVSTLTIQRTQQEDSAVYLCASSLVSGVINEQFFGPGTRLTVL.

The chain recombines TRBV10-3 with TRBJ2-7; 9 nucleotides agree with TRBD1. From germline, CDR1 is ENHRY and CDR2 SYGVKD. V gave up 0 bases and J gave up 3 bases; unmatched junction bases: 3. The CDR3 is 15 residues long. In nucleotides, the CDR3 is TGTGCCATCAGTGAGTCTACAGGGGGCAGCTACGAGCAGTACTTC. It yields the protein CAISESTGGSYEQYF.

The rearrangement joins TRBV28 to TRBJ1-2, with TRBD1 matching over 9 bases. The CDR3 is 15 amino acids. Germline V gene data show CDR1 as MDHEN and CDR2 as SYDVKM. V shed 2 bases, J shed 4 bases, and the junction held 5 bases outside the gene matches. The CDR3 bases are TGTGCCAGCAGTTTAGGGACAGGGTTGTCCTATGGCTACACCTTC. It translates to CASSLGTGLSYGYTF.

This chain uses TRBV6-5 with TRBJ1-5; D is unclear. The CDR3 length is 14 residues. Germline CDR1 and CDR2: MNHEY and SVGAGI. The V and J ends lost 6 bases and 0 bases respectively, with 9 bases between them. The chain's CDR3 is CASSLHYSNQPQHF. The CDR3, as DNA: TGTGCCAGCAGCTTACATTATAGCAATCAGCCCCAGCATTTT.

This chain joins TRBV11-2 and TRBJ2-7; D unresolved. This CDR3 spans 14 amino acids. The germline CDR1 and CDR2 sequences are SGHAT and FQNNGV. V shed 5 bases and J shed 3 bases, with 14 bases lying between them. The CDR3 region is CASSDLDRSYEQYF. DNA of the CDR3: TGTGCCAGCAGCGATCTGGACCGAAGCTACGAGCAGTACTTC. Looking up the rest from reference TRBV11-2 and TRBJ2-7 gives the full variable domain: EAGVAQSPRYKIIEKRQSVAFWCNPISGHATLYWYQQILGQGPKLLIQFQNNGVVDDSQLPKDRFSAERLKGVDSTLKIQPAKLEDSAVYLCASSDLDRSYEQYFGPGTRLTVT.

V is TRBV5-1 and J is TRBJ2-1; D is unresolved. This CDR3 is 15 amino acids long. Trimming removed 5 bases from V and 2 bases from J, with 14 bases in between. Germline-derived CDR1 and CDR2 are SGHRS and YFSETQ. The CDR3 DNA follows: TGCGCCAGCAGGCTGACCCCCGACACCTACAATGAGCAGTTCTTC. This encodes CASRLTPDTYNEQFF. The whole variable domain, filled in from reference TRBV5-1 and TRBJ2-1, reads KAGVTQTPRYLIKTRGQQVTLSCSPISGHRSVSWYQQTPGQGLQFLFEYFSETQRNKGNFPGRFSGRQFSNSRSEMNVSTLELGDSALYLCASRLTPDTYNEQFFGPGTRLTVL.

The chain links TRBV6-5 to TRBJ2-1, with 8 bases aligning to TRBD1. The V segment lost 6 bases and the J segment 7 bases; nucleotides outside the gene matches: 11. Looked up from germline, CDR1 is MNHEY and CDR2 is SVGAGI. CDR3 size: 15 residues. The CDR3 loop is CASRKPTGDGNEQFF. The CDR3 region has the DNA TGTGCCAGCAGAAAGCCGACAGGGGATGGGAATGAGCAGTTCTTC.